This T cell receptor (beta chain) was recorded in a study of cytomegalovirus exposure and HLA in healthy donors (dated by TCRdb to the late 2010s). About the study as a whole: In an earlier analysis of approximately 640 of the donors, 250 to 350 Gb of sequence data and 95 million to 130 million unique TCR beta sequences from 150 million to 200 million T cells were reported. An early release covering 550 to 700 HLA-typed donors comprised 300 to 350 gigabases of sequencing data and 85 million or so unique TCR sequences. Among the roughly 400 genotyped donors, approximately 82% belonged to the genetic ancestry cluster associated with self-reported Caucasian donors. The aim of the study was to test whether cataloging public T cell receptors could identify signatures of past pathogen exposure. Using immunosequencing, the study profiled T cell repertoires from 500 to 800 subjects and related those repertoires to cytomegalovirus serostatus. Besides the first cohort of more than 650 subjects, a separate validation cohort made up of 120 different subjects was used. To predict cytomegalovirus infection status, the study combined high-throughput TCR immunosequencing, statistical association of individual TCRs with disease status, and machine learning. In a later analysis, previously published TCR beta repertoires from 600 to 850 donors were re-analyzed and high-resolution HLA genotyping was added so that TCR occurrence patterns could be studied. In the later analysis, no new phenotypic data were used to find candidate immune exposures; instead, reliance was placed on TCR beta sequences and their occurrence across donors. In an earlier analysis of 550 to 700 of the donors, high-throughput TCR beta sequencing was used to judge whether each TCR beta V gene segment behaved as functional or pseudogenic. Donor age, sex, ethnicity and CMV serostatus were compiled alongside the repertoire data. A later genetic analysis took genome-wide SNP genotypes for about 65% of the 666 donors and used that subset as a discovery cohort. All discovery cohort repertoires had been generated on a single sequencing platform. HLA typing covered class I and class II loci at four-digit resolution. Typing coverage differed by locus: A, B, C, DRB1 and DQB1 were typed in about 629-640 donors, DQA1 in 522, DPA1 in some 610, and DPB1 in around 440. Four to six DR-DQ haplotypes were handled as single units for association and clustering, since linkage in the cohort was strong. Among around 400 genotyped donors of the cohort, an average of roughly 230,000 unique TCR beta nucleotide sequences was sequenced per donor, of which 15% to 20% were non-productive. Broad study findings and their caveats: A later analysis associated roughly 17,000 TCR beta sequences with specific HLA alleles at a false discovery rate of 0.05. Assigning TCR associations to individual alleles was difficult when HLA alleles, especially DR and DQ, strongly co-occurred. According to a later analysis, TCR association rates differed among HLA loci, with DRB1 alleles showing the most associated TCRs and HLA-C alleles showing the fewest. The study listed 150 to 200 TCR beta chains as associated with cytomegalovirus. A later genetic analysis reported fewer N-insertions in productive TCRs among donors in an Asian-associated ancestry cluster than the approximately 700-donor mean. Because HLA typing was unavailable for some donors at each locus, only the typed subset was used in association tests. In a later analysis, most CMV-associated TCR beta chains were found to appear HLA-restricted, with HLA associations seemingly driven largely by CMV exposure. A few of the identified cytomegalovirus-associated TCR beta chains were confirmed in vitro to be specific for cytomegalovirus antigens. In a later analysis, several top co-occurrence clusters were reported to appear linked to parvovirus B19, influenza, CMV and Epstein-Barr virus. The cohort was sequenced for TCR beta chains only, and without alpha or paired-chain data the features that could be detected were limited. An association between a missense DCLRE1C variant and V-gene and J-gene trimming of TCR beta chains was found in a later genetic analysis and replicated in an independent cohort. The classifier was reported to diagnose cytomegalovirus status with high specificity and sensitivity in both the original and validation cohorts. Because the 87-base-pair reads could not distinguish some IMGT-functional V segments, including TRBV6-2 and TRBV6-3, those segments were excluded. It was suggested by the authors that the approach could potentially be generalized to other disease states and immunological phenotypes. Broadly in line with IMGT annotations, most TCR beta V segments showed up in productive rearrangements about 90% or about 30% of the time in an earlier analysis of roughly 590 of the donors. Presence/absence analyses assumed roughly uniform sequencing depth across donors, an assumption that may not hold. Immune exposure information for the cohort was limited to CMV serostatus. A further reported finding was that TCR beta sequences accurately predicted the HLA-A and HLA-B alleles for most subjects in the first cohort. A cluster of highly shared sequence variants was judged likely to be a technical artifact of the sequencing pipeline. In a later analysis, HLA-associated TCR beta chains were found to be more clonally expanded and to have lower generation probabilities than equally common non-associated chains. Over 15 rarely observed V segments, including chromosome 9 orphons, were excluded from the earlier analysis of some 590 of the donors because counts were too low. Most TCR sequences were observed very rarely across donors, whereas some public TCRs were present in many individuals. Correlated functional status among segregating V segments might reflect linkage disequilibrium, but an unknown experimental factor could not be ruled out.

The germline V gene (reference sequence) yields MNHNY for CDR1 and SVGAGI for CDR2. Counted from cysteine to phenylalanine, this CDR3 has 14 amino acids. CDR3 DNA is the only sequence kept; it has 42 bases, read in frame from the first base. V is shortened by 2 bases, J by 5 bases, and the region joining them spans 10 bases. Libraries came from the immunoSEQ multiplex PCR assay. A mixture of 60 forward primers for TCR Vbeta segments and 13 reverse primers for TCR Jbeta segments was used in the multiplex PCR. The CDR3 region of rearranged TCR beta genes was amplified from genomic DNA with a multiplex PCR assay. On the Illumina HiSeq System, the amplified TCR beta libraries were sequenced as 87-base-pair reads. The paper's processing steps were these. A later analysis tallied about 77 million unique TCR beta chains across the roughly 610 repertoires, and approximately 9.9 million of those chains were shared by two or more donors. To remove PCR and sequencing errors, raw reads were error-corrected and collapsed into unique sequences using a nearest-neighbor algorithm that merged closely related sequences. V, D and J gene segments were assigned by aligning CDR3 sequences to IMGT reference sequences. Each retained sequence needed at least a six-nucleotide match to both a V gene segment and a J gene segment. Rearrangements were called productive when the CDR3 lacked stop codons and stayed in frame with V and J; all others were non-productive. CDR3 was defined according to IMGT convention as the region running from the second conserved V-encoded cysteine to the conserved J-encoded phenylalanine. The earlier analysis of around 640 of the donors excluded sequences that lacked an unambiguous match to a single V gene segment. In an earlier analysis of 450 to 750 of the donors, a V segment was called functional when productive rearrangements were above 56.7%, and segregating when the standard deviation between donors exceeded 5%. A statistical classification framework was built for diagnosing cytomegalovirus status from the catalog of TCR beta chain sequences. In a later analysis, V and J genes were assigned by comparing TCR nucleotide sequences against IMGT/GENE-DB human TR gene sequences. The TCRdist pipeline was used in a later analysis to assign CDR3 sequences and most-parsimonious VDJ recombination scenarios. In a later analysis, every TCR beta chain was defined by the combination of its CDR3 amino acid sequence and its V-gene family, and reads without a unique V-gene family were dropped. To address suspected cross-contamination and a sequencing artifact, a later analysis removed 450 to 700 highly shared, low-generation-probability nucleotide sequences. A later analysis calculated a clonal expansion index for each public chain from normalized within-repertoire ranks of inferred template counts. Generation probabilities in a later analysis came from a VDJ recombination model fitted to out-of-frame rearrangements, and those results were checked against IGoR. Hypergeometric tests were used in a later analysis to score TCR-TCR, TCR-HLA and TCR-CMV co-occurrence, with a repertoire-size bias correction applied to the TCR pairs. False discovery rates were estimated in a later analysis by permuting HLA or CMV assignments 20 times. A later analysis grouped co-occurring TCRs with DBSCAN, adding TCRdist sequence similarity when clustering within HLA-allele-positive subsets. Repertoires with fewer than 30,000 or more than 120,000 public chains, plus five repertoires with anomalous nucleotide sharing, were excluded from co-occurrence clustering. TCRdb retrieved this table from immuneACCESS and kept in-frame rearrangements only. Not all clones are present; in checked studies, unresolved V genes account for under half, and no reason is known for the remainder. V and J calls and clone size are those listed in that table; D and trimming were worked out from the DNA. The sample table lists 49,000 or so clones, about four fifths of them with a count of one. The leading ten clones occupy roughly 2.4% of the sample.

The cohort consisted of approximately 670 healthy bone marrow donors. All cohort members were sampled while nominally healthy, although unrecorded immune exposures were likely present. The donor tested CMV seropositive and was one of the 289 seropositive cohort members. A peripheral blood sample was provided by each donor, and peripheral blood mononuclear cells were used for TCR beta sequencing. Genomic DNA was extracted from the blood cell samples with the Qiagen DNeasy Blood Extraction Kit. In its sample, this clone was seen once. No cognate antigen has been identified for it. Base-call qualities are not available, and no considerably larger clone is one nucleotide away.

Material: PBMCs. This clonotype was sampled from a boy aged 10-17 years in good health and CMV-seropositive. The V and J segments used are TRBV6-6 and TRBJ2-1; TRBD2 is perhaps the D gene, given 6 matching bases. The nucleotide sequence is TGTGCCAGCAGTTACCAAGGCGGGAACAATGAGCAGTTCTTC. This translates into CASSYQGGNNEQFF.